The 17 T cell receptor beta chains in this list originate from one sample, sequenced in a study of graft-versus-host responses after intestinal transplantation. Generated by immunoSEQ multiplex PCR, the TCRdb table keeps only in-frame clones and is missing some. The table has tens of thousands of clones, over 90% seen once. For these receptors, no antigen is known. Sequencing used unstimulated CD4+ T cells sorted from spleen or lymph node cells, obtained before transplant. Receptors were obtained from a human donor who was the organ donor for an intestinal transplant.

J is TRBJ2-1 and V is TRBV5-1, with 11 bases that match TRBD2. The V gene end was trimmed by 4 bases and the J gene end by 3 bases; junction bases not matched to a gene: 0. The CDR3 is 14 residues long. CDR1 is SGHRS and CDR2 is YFSETQ in the germline V gene. CDR3 in amino acids: CASSGTSGYNEQFF. The CDR3 nucleotides are TGCGCCAGCAGCGGGACTAGCGGCTACAATGAGCAGTTCTTC. The full variable domain, in which reference TRBV5-1 and TRBJ2-1 provide the parts outside the CDR3, is KAGVTQTPRYLIKTRGQQVTLSCSPISGHRSVSWYQQTPGQGLQFLFEYFSETQRNKGNFPGRFSGRQFSNSRSEMNVSTLELGDSALYLCASSGTSGYNEQFFGPGTRLTVL.

The chain combines TRBV7-3 with TRBJ2-7; 8 positions match TRBD1. The CDR3 consists of 14 residues. V shed 6 bases and J 5 bases; nucleotides not matched to a gene: 9. The germline V gene encodes CDR1 SGHTA and CDR2 FQGTGA. As DNA, the CDR3 is TGTGCCAGCAGTTTAGGGACAGGCTTCAACGAGCAGTACTTC. Protein sequence: CASSLGTGFNEQYF.

V gene TRBV5-8 combines with J gene TRBJ1-4, with D perhaps matching TRBD1 (5 bases). Germline loops: CDR1 SGHTS, CDR2 YDEGEE. The CDR3 covers 18 residues. V lost 1 base, J lost 6 bases, and 22 bases lay in between. CDR3 in amino acids: CASSLWVHTQASDEKLFF. CDR3 nucleotides: TGTGCCAGCAGCTTGTGGGTTCACACACAGGCGTCGGATGAAAAACTGTTTTTT.

The chain uses TRBV11-3 and TRBJ1-1; no clear D gene. Trimming took 6 bases from V and 1 from J, leaving 9 bases between them. This CDR3 has 13 amino acids. Germline V gene sequence: CDR1 SGHNT, CDR2 YENEEA. The CDR3 spells CASRYLPNTEAFF. The CDR3 coding sequence is TGTGCCAGCAGATATTTGCCGAACACTGAAGCTTTCTTT.

CDR3 in DNA: TGTGCCAGCAGCCGTTATGGAAACACCATATATTTT. It yields the protein CASSRYGNTIYF. The chain recombines TRBV14 with TRBJ1-3; no clear D gene. CDR3 length equals 12 residues. Trimming took off 4 bases at V and 3 bases at J, with 4 bases between the two ends. Germline CDR1 and CDR2: SGHDN and FVKESK.

V gene TRBV10-1 combines with J gene TRBJ2-5; TRBD2 aligns across 7 bases. The CDR3 is 15 amino acids. Trimming at V came to 0 bases and at J to 1 base, leaving 2 bases not matched to a gene. Germline V CDR1 and CDR2: WNHNN, SYGVQD (reference sequence). CDR3 region: CASSESGGIQETQYF. In nucleotides, the CDR3 is TGCGCCAGCAGTGAGTCGGGGGGGATCCAAGAGACCCAGTACTTC.

This chain joins TRBV27 and TRBJ1-2; 9 positions agree with TRBD1. Trimming cost V 1 base and J 1 base; bases outside gene matches: 4. The V gene's germline CDR1 is MNHEY and CDR2 SMNVEV (reference sequence). The CDR3 is 16 residues long. CDR3 DNA: TGTGCCAGCAGTTTATGGCGGGACAGGGATAACTATGGCTACACCTTC. This translates into CASSLWRDRDNYGYTF.

V is TRBV14 and J is TRBJ1-6; 7 bases are a match to TRBD1. CDR1 SGHDN and CDR2 FVKESK come from the germline V gene. The CDR3 runs 15 residues. The V gene end was trimmed by 4 bases and the J gene end by 7 bases; junction bases not matched to a gene: 7. Written as DNA, the CDR3 is TGTGCCAGCAGCCCCCCCGGGACAGTAAATTCACCCCTCCACTTT. Translation: CASSPPGTVNSPLHF.

The chain recombines TRBV9 with TRBJ1-1; TRBD1 agrees at 10 bases. V lost 4 bases to trimming and J lost 5 bases; unmatched junction nucleotides: 8. Per the germline V gene, CDR1 is SGDLS and CDR2 is YYNGEE. The CDR3 contains 15 residues. The CDR3 DNA reads TGTGCCAGCAGCCCCCGAGGGACAGGGGAGACTGAAGCTTTCTTT. This sequence encodes CASSPRGTGETEAFF.

This clone appeared a single time. The chain couples TRBV7-9 to TRBJ1-4; 7 bases match TRBD1. V lost 4 bases and J lost 8; bases outside the gene matches: 10. Per the germline V gene, CDR1 is SEHNR and CDR2 is FQNEAQ (reference sequence). The CDR3 is 15 amino acids. CDR3 residues: CASSSEGALGEKLFF. DNA for the CDR3: TGTGCCAGCAGCTCCGAGGGGGCTCTAGGAGAAAAACTGTTTTTT. Combining the CDR3 with reference TRBV7-9 and TRBJ1-4 gives the whole variable domain DTGVSQNPRHKITKRGQNVTFRCDPISEHNRLYWYRQTLGQGPEFLTYFQNEAQLEKSRLLSDRFSAERPKGSFSTLEIQRTEQGDSAMYLCASSSEGALGEKLFFGSGTQLSVL.

The chain uses TRBV21-1 and TRBJ1-2; the D call in the table, TRBD1, was not verified against the DNA. TRBV21-1 has pseudogene status. The CDR3 loop spans 17 amino acids. CDR3 sequence: CACSKEGTGRITYGYTF. Here the CDR3 DNA reads TGTGCCTGCAGCAAAGAAGGGACAGGGAGGATTACATATGGCTACACCTTC.

The V and J genes are TRBV19 and TRBJ1-6; the match to TRBD1 covers 7 bases. This CDR3 has 21 residues. V was clipped by 5 bases and J by 0 bases; unmatched bases: 19. Germline CDR1 and CDR2: LNHDA and SQIVND (reference sequence). CDR3 sequence reads: CASSVKPFFLQGSSYNSPLHF. The CDR3 DNA reads as TGTGCCAGTAGTGTCAAACCCTTCTTTTTACAGGGGAGCTCCTATAATTCACCCCTCCACTTT.

The rearrangement links TRBV5-4 to TRBJ2-1; 7 bases are shared with TRBD2. This CDR3 is 14 amino acids long. The V and J ends lost 1 base and 9 bases, in that order; junction bases with no gene match: 7. The germline gives CDR1 SGHNT, CDR2 YYREEE (reference sequence). The DNA for the CDR3 is TGTGCCAGCAGCTTGTACGGGGGACTAAGTGAGCAGTTCTTC. This codes for CASSLYGGLSEQFF.

The chain uses TRBV11-3 and TRBJ1-2; perhaps TRBD1 as D (5 bases). The CDR3 spans 13 residues. Germline V gene sequence: CDR1 SGHNT, CDR2 YENEEA. Trimming removed 4 bases from V and 3 bases from J, with 9 bases in between. As DNA, the CDR3 is TGTGCCAGCAGCTCGGGGGGGGACTATGGCTACACCTTC. Translation gives CASSSGGDYGYTF.

CDR3 DNA: TGTGCCAGCAGCTTGGCTGGGGCCAGACAGGGGCCGGAGGGCTACACCTTC. Translating gives CASSLAGARQGPEGYTF. The chain combines TRBV5-5 with TRBJ1-2, with 8 bases aligning to TRBD1. V gave up 0 bases and J gave up 8 bases; unmatched junction bases: 15. The CDR3 length is 17 residues. Germline V CDR1 and CDR2: SGHKS, YYEKEE (reference sequence).

The J gene is TRBJ2-2, the V gene TRBV4-1, with a weak D call TRBD2 (5 bases). Between the trimmed V and J ends, which lost 0 bases and 4 bases, there was a span of 12 bases. This CDR3 spans 16 amino acids. CDR1 is MGHRA, CDR2 YSYEKL, per germline. The CDR3 DNA follows: TGCGCCAGCAGCCAAGATCGTCGGGGTTTCACCGGGGAGCTGTTTTTT. Translated, it gives CASSQDRRGFTGELFF.

CDR3 nucleotides: TGTGCCAGCAGCTTAAGCCTCTATGGCTACACCTTC. Translating it yields CASSLSLYGYTF. V usage is TRBV7-9 and J usage is TRBJ1-2; D remains ambiguous. Germline V gene sequence: CDR1 SEHNR, CDR2 FQNEAQ (reference sequence). This CDR3 comprises 12 residues. Trimming left V 2 bases short and J 4 bases short, with 5 bases between. The entire variable domain, with the rest obtained from reference TRBV7-9 and TRBJ1-2, is as follows: DTGVSQNPRHKITKRGQNVTFRCDPISEHNRLYWYRQTLGQGPEFLTYFQNEAQLEKSRLLSDRFSAERPKGSFSTLEIQRTEQGDSAMYLCASSLSLYGYTFGSGTRLTVV.